The entry below gives a single TCR beta chain sequence along with its context. Original handling: Researchers report that nucleated cell counts were estimated from reference gene primer amplification. Profiled with immunoSEQ multiplex PCR; TCRdb holds only in-frame clones, not every one. That table furnishes V, J and clone size, whereas the DNA furnished D and trimming. The data contain 130,000 to 150,000 clones, 84% of them singletons. The source of the sample is a study of blood T cell repertoires in COVID-19. On the study more broadly: The study drew acute and convalescent COVID-19 samples from the United States, Italy and Spain. Nucleic acid was either cDNA or gDNA, and it came from T cells, B-cell-depleted T cells, or PBMCs.

Trimming pared 3 bases from V and 6 bases from J, leaving 21 bases between. This CDR3 region has 17 residues. The V gene's germline CDR1 is MNHNS and CDR2 SASEGT. The clonotype comes from a human donor in a cohort sampled during active COVID-19. The sample taken for sequencing was peripheral blood. The gene calls are TRBV6-1 and TRBJ1-5, with a tentative D call TRBD1 (5 bases). The CDR3 sequence: CASSDLKGTPRSQPQHF. DNA for the CDR3: TGTGCCAGCAGTGATCTAAAAGGGACTCCGAGGAGTCAGCCCCAGCATTTT.